This entry lists 18 T cell receptor beta chains sequenced from one sample in a study of shared clonotypes between healthy human individuals. Generated by immunoSEQ multiplex PCR, the TCRdb table keeps only in-frame clones and is missing some. The table records around 2.3 million clones, 95% of them present only once. Specimen: naive CD4+ T cells sorted from blood. Subset of the sample: CD45RA+ positively selected. The receptors derive from a man aged 18 to 30 in good health.

This clone showed up just once. The rearrangement uses TRBV6-1 and TRBJ1-1; a weak D match, TRBD1 (6 bases). The length of the CDR3 is 13 residues. V was shortened by 10 bases and J by 1 base, with 13 bases between the two germline ends. Germline-derived CDR1 and CDR2 are MNHNS and SASEGT. The CDR3 loop reads CATTTGKNTEAFF. The CDR3 bases are TGTGCCACCACCACAGGGAAGAACACTGAAGCTTTCTTT.

The CDR3 bases are TGCGCCAGCAGCTTGGCACCTCCGGGACATCTGGACAATGAGCAGTTCTTC. Its protein is CASSLAPPGHLDNEQFF. The chain carries TRBV5-1 and TRBJ2-1, with D perhaps TRBD1 (6 bases). The CDR3 runs to 17 residues. CDR1 SGHRS and CDR2 YFSETQ come from the germline V gene. Trimming removed 0 bases at V and 5 bases at J, with 18 bases between.

The genes are TRBV2 and TRBJ2-2, with D perhaps TRBD1 (5 bases). This CDR3 region has 14 residues. Trimming removed 4 bases from V and 2 bases from J, with 8 bases in between. Germline CDR1 reads SNHLY; CDR2 reads FYNNEI. Written as DNA, the CDR3 is TGTGCCAGCAGTGTTAGGGGTAACACCGGGGAGCTGTTTTTT. Its protein is CASSVRGNTGELFF.

CDR3 nucleotides: TGTGCCAGCAGTCGAGGGACAGGGTCGAACACTGAAGCTTTCTTT. Amino acid sequence: CASSRGTGSNTEAFF. The gene calls are TRBV6-6 and TRBJ1-1, with 9 bases identical to TRBD1. CDR3 length: 15 residues. Germline loops: CDR1 MNHNY, CDR2 SVGAGI (reference sequence). Losses at the gene ends were 5 bases for V and 1 base for J; bases not matched to a gene: 5.

The J gene is TRBJ1-2, the V gene TRBV6-5, with 9 bases fitting TRBD1. The junction had 10 bases not matched to a gene; V was cut back by 2 bases and J by 6 bases. The germline V gene has CDR1 MNHEY and CDR2 SVGAGI. The CDR3 is 16 amino acids. CDR3 nucleotides: TGTGCCAGCAGTTACCTGTCCCGGGGACAGGGTCATGGCTACACCTTC. Translation gives CASSYLSRGQGHGYTF.

In regard to this clone: The same CDR3 also results from other DNA sequences found in this sample. The CDR3 spells CASSRGQGAYNEQFF. For the CDR3, the DNA is TGTGCCAGCAGCCGTGGACAGGGCGCCTACAATGAGCAGTTCTTC. The chain recombines TRBV5-4 with TRBJ2-1; 8 nucleotides align to TRBD1. CDR1 and CDR2 (germline): SGHNT, YYREEE (reference sequence). Trimming removed 4 bases from V and 2 bases from J; junction bases left unmatched: 5. CDR3 length: 15 amino acids.

The V call is TRBV19, the J call TRBJ1-6, with D unclear. Germline CDR1 reads LNHDA; CDR2 reads SQIVND (reference sequence). The germline V and J ends were trimmed by 3 bases and 6 bases, with 9 bases remaining between them. This CDR3 contains 14 residues. The CDR3 coding sequence is TGTGCCAGTAGTATCCGGGTCGGTAATTCACCCCTCCACTTT. Protein: CASSIRVGNSPLHF.

V is TRBV11-2 and J is TRBJ2-7; D ambiguous. Trimming shortened V by 3 bases and J by 6 bases, and 15 bases separated the two germline ends. This CDR3 has 14 amino acids. Looked up from germline, CDR1 is SGHAT and CDR2 is FQNNGV. In DNA form, the CDR3 reads TGTGCCAGCAGCTTTTCCCTAGTAGCTCGCGAGCAGTACTTC. Protein: CASSFSLVAREQYF.

The chain couples TRBV7-9 to TRBJ2-5, with TRBD2 matching 10 bases. The CDR3 spans 14 residues. J lost 5 bases, V lost 5 bases, and 5 bases had no gene match. Germline CDR1 reads SEHNR; CDR2 reads FQNEAQ (reference sequence). The CDR3 spells CASSLTSGRETQYF. DNA for the CDR3: TGTGCCAGCAGCCTGACTAGCGGGCGGGAGACCCAGTACTTC.

Turning to this clone: Other DNA sequences in the sample encode the same CDR3. The chain joins TRBV5-1 to TRBJ1-4; possibly TRBD1 for D (5 bases). Trimming took off 1 base at V and 0 bases at J, with 7 bases between the two ends. The germline CDR1 and CDR2 sequences are SGHRS and YFSETQ. The CDR3 is made up of 15 amino acids. CDR3: CASSLQGSTNEKLFF. The CDR3 DNA is TGCGCCAGCAGCTTGCAGGGATCAACTAATGAAAAACTGTTTTTT.

This clone was counted once. The rearrangement links TRBV6-5 to TRBJ2-1; TRBD2 aligns across 8 bases. CDR1 is MNHEY and CDR2 is SVGAGI in the germline V gene. V gave up 6 bases and J gave up 7 bases; unmatched junction bases: 8. The CDR3 is 14 amino acids. The CDR3 DNA is TGTGCCAGCAGCTACCGGGGGGGGGCTAATGAGCAGTTCTTC. It yields the protein CASSYRGGANEQFF.

J is TRBJ1-1 and V is TRBV5-1, with 10 bases lining up with TRBD1. The CDR3 is 15 amino acids. After removal of 5 bases from V and 5 bases from J, the junction contained 9 bases not matched to a gene. Germline V gene data show CDR1 as SGHRS and CDR2 as YFSETQ. CDR3 protein: CASREQGQGLTEAFF. In nucleotides, the CDR3 is TGCGCCAGCAGAGAGCAGGGACAGGGGCTGACTGAAGCTTTCTTT. Based on the CDR3 plus reference TRBV5-1 and TRBJ1-1, the full variable domain is KAGVTQTPRYLIKTRGQQVTLSCSPISGHRSVSWYQQTPGQGLQFLFEYFSETQRNKGNFPGRFSGRQFSNSRSEMNVSTLELGDSALYLCASREQGQGLTEAFFGQGTRLTVV.

The chain combines TRBV18 with TRBJ2-7, with 11 bases matching TRBD2. V lost 5 bases to trimming and J lost 1 base; unmatched junction nucleotides: 4. This CDR3 is built from 15 residues. Germline V gene lookup returns CDR1 KGHSH and CDR2 LQKENI. CDR3 nucleotides: TGTGCCAGCTCATCGGGACTAGCGGAGTCCTACGAGCAGTACTTC. The encoded protein is CASSSGLAESYEQYF.

As to this clone: Additional DNA sequences in this sample encode the identical CDR3. CDR3 amino acids: CASSSTGGNEQYF. In DNA form, the CDR3 reads TGCGCCAGCAGCTCCACAGGGGGGAACGAGCAGTACTTC. This chain links TRBV5-1 with TRBJ2-7; 8 nucleotides agree with TRBD1. The CDR3 has 13 residues. In germline, CDR1 is SGHRS, CDR2 YFSETQ. Unmatched junction bases numbered 4, after V lost 3 bases and J lost 5 bases.

The CDR3 nucleotides are TGCGCCAGTGGGCGACTAGCGGGAGCAGATACGCAGTATTTT. Its protein product is CASGRLAGADTQYF. The rearrangement uses TRBV5-1 and TRBJ2-3; 12 bases line up with TRBD2. The CDR3 contains 14 residues. The V gene's germline CDR1 is SGHRS and CDR2 YFSETQ. Trimming took 8 bases from V and 4 from J; bases not matched to a gene: 5.

The chain carries TRBV5-1 and TRBJ1-1, with 8 positions matching TRBD1. In germline, CDR1 is SGHRS, CDR2 YFSETQ. The ends lost 4 bases at V and 0 bases at J; junction bases unmatched: 2. The CDR3 runs 14 residues. For the CDR3, the DNA is TGCGCCAGCAGCATGACAGGGGTGAACACTGAAGCTTTCTTT. Translation gives CASSMTGVNTEAFF.

V gene TRBV6-5 combines with J gene TRBJ2-5, with D unresolved. The germline V gene encodes CDR1 MNHEY and CDR2 SVGAGI. This CDR3 region has 14 residues. V was pared by 0 bases and J by 5 bases, with 10 bases between. In DNA form, the CDR3 reads TGTGCCAGCAGTTACTCGTCCAGCTCGGAGACCCAGTACTTC. Protein product: CASSYSSSSETQYF.

The rearrangement uses TRBV28 and TRBJ2-5; 7 positions agree with TRBD1. The CDR3 contains 13 residues. CDR1 is MDHEN and CDR2 is SYDVKM in the germline V gene. With 6 bases clipped from V and 9 bases from J, the junction kept 10 bases outside the gene matches. CDR3 protein: CASSSTGARAQYF. CDR3 bases: TGTGCCAGCAGCTCCACAGGGGCCAGGGCCCAGTACTTC.